This T cell receptor (beta chain) stems from a study of cytomegalovirus exposure and HLA in healthy donors. About the study: T cells numbering about 179 million yielded 95 million to 140 million unique TCR beta sequences in an earlier analysis. General study findings and limits: TRBV6-2, TRBV6-3 and other indistinguishable V segments were excluded. Cytomegalovirus association was assigned to about 150 TCR beta chains.

This CDR3 contains 14 residues. J lost 9 bases, V lost 7 bases, and 9 bases had no gene match. Germline lookup yields CDR1 MDHEN and CDR2 SYDVKM. PCR amplification relied on 60 Vbeta primers (plus 13 Jbeta primers). The protocol was immunoSEQ multiplex PCR, while the TCRdb copy is restricted to in-frame clones and leaves out a portion. There are some 130,000 clones in the sample; around 84% occur only once, and 3.3% lies in the top ten. To note about this clone: The antigen remains undetermined.

The sequenced sample was PBMCs. This receptor was obtained from a woman in her 30s in good health and CMV-seropositive. V is TRBV28 and J is TRBJ2-1; TRBD2 agrees at 10 bases. The CDR3 DNA is TGTGCCAGCATCAATAGCGGGGGGCAGGGTGAGCAGTTCTTC. Translation gives CASINSGGQGEQFF.